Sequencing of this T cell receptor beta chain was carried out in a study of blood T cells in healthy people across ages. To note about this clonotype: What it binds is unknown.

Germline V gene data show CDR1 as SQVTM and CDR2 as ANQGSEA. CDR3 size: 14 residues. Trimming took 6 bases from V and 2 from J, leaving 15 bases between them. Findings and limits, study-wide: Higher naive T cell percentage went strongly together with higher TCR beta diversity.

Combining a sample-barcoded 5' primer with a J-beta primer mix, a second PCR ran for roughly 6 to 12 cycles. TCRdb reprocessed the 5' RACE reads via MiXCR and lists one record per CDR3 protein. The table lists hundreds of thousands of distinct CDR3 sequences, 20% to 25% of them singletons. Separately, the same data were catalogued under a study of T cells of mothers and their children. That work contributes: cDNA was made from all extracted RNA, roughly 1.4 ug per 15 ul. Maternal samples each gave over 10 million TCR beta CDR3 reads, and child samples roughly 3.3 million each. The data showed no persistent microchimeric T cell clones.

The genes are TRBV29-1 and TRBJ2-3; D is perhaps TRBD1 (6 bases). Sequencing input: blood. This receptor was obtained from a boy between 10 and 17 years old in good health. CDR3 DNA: TGCAGCGTGCCCACGGACAGATACACAGATACGCAGTATTTT. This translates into CSVPTDRYTDTQYF.